A single sample gave rise to the 28 T cell receptor beta chains below, sequenced in a study of blood T cell repertoires in COVID-19. This table comes from immunoSEQ multiplex PCR, and its TCRdb copy is limited to in-frame clones, with some not included. The sample shows some 200,000 clones, roughly 90% of them seen only once. The sequenced sample was PBMCs or T cells enriched from blood (not recorded which). These TCRs come from a young woman who had recovered from COVID-19.

The chain combines TRBV3-1 (or the pseudogene TRBV3-2) with TRBJ1-1; 8 bases are shared with TRBD1. Germline V gene sequence: CDR1 LGHDT, CDR2 YNNKEL (reference sequence). The CDR3 is 13 amino acids. Trimming at V came to 1 base and at J to 8 bases, leaving 3 bases not matched to a gene. The CDR3 DNA follows: TGTGCCAGCAGCCAAGCCCGGACAGGGGAAGCTTTCTTT. Encoded protein: CASSQARTGEAFF.

This chain links TRBV7-9 with TRBJ2-3; D remains ambiguous. The CDR3 is 12 residues long. Germline V gene data show CDR1 as SEHNR and CDR2 as FQNEAQ (reference sequence). V lost 4 bases and J lost 3, with 5 bases in between. CDR3 DNA: TGTGCCAGCAGCTCCGTTACAGATACGCAGTATTTT. Protein: CASSSVTDTQYF.

This clone occurred once. Other DNA sequences in this sample translate to the same CDR3. This chain uses TRBV6-5 with TRBJ1-3, with D possibly being TRBD1 (6 bases). V was shortened by 0 bases and J by 4 bases, with 10 bases between the two germline ends. Germline CDR1 reads MNHEY; CDR2 reads SVGAGI. The CDR3 consists of 15 residues. The CDR3 spells CASSYSGGTGNTIYF. CDR3 sequence (DNA): TGTGCCAGCAGTTACTCAGGGGGAACCGGAAACACCATATATTTT.

The V and J genes are TRBV7-3 and TRBJ1-1; D is unresolved. V was trimmed by 2 bases and J by 5 bases, leaving 12 bases between them. The CDR3 sequence is 14 residues long. Germline V gene lookup returns CDR1 SGHTA and CDR2 FQGTGA. As DNA, the CDR3 is TGTGCCAGCAGCTTATTGGGCAGACCAACTGAAGCTTTCTTT. Its translation is CASSLLGRPTEAFF.

The chain carries TRBV18 and TRBJ1-1; 8 nucleotides agree with TRBD1. Unmatched junction bases numbered 5, after V lost 4 bases and J lost 1 base. In germline, CDR1 is KGHSH, CDR2 LQKENI. The CDR3 runs to 15 residues. CDR3 amino acids: CASSQTGVPNTEAFF. The DNA for the CDR3 is TGTGCCAGCTCACAGACAGGGGTCCCGAACACTGAAGCTTTCTTT.

This rearrangement joins TRBV4-1 to TRBJ1-5; 9 nucleotides align to TRBD1. V gave up 5 bases and J gave up 4 bases; unmatched junction bases: 9. The CDR3 consists of 16 residues. Germline CDR1 and CDR2: MGHRA and YSYEKL. Here the CDR3 DNA reads TGCGCCAGCAGCTACCGACAGGGGGGAAGAAATCAGCCCCAGCATTTT. This sequence encodes CASSYRQGGRNQPQHF.

This sequence joins TRBV7-8 and TRBJ1-6; TRBD1 might be the D (6 bases). Trimming shortened V by 4 bases and J by 5 bases, and 12 bases separated the two germline ends. This CDR3 comprises 15 residues. Per germline, CDR1 SGHVS and CDR2 FQNEAQ. In DNA form, the CDR3 reads TGTGCCAGCAGCTCCTCGGGACAAAATAATTCACCCCTCCACTTT. Translating it yields CASSSSGQNNSPLHF.

The J gene is TRBJ1-1, the V gene TRBV7-3; 7 bases are shared with TRBD1. The CDR3 length is 14 residues. V shed 2 bases and J 5 bases; nucleotides not matched to a gene: 5. Germline V gene lookup returns CDR1 SGHTA and CDR2 FQGTGA. The CDR3 region is CASSLDRVQTEAFF. Written as DNA, the CDR3 is TGTGCCAGCAGCTTAGACAGGGTGCAGACTGAAGCTTTCTTT.

The chain is built from TRBV14 and TRBJ2-3, with a weak D call TRBD2 (6 bases). Germline CDR1 and CDR2: SGHDN and FVKESK. This CDR3 contains 15 residues. The V end lost 6 bases, the J end lost 1 base, and 14 bases lay between the germline ends. The DNA for the CDR3 is TGTGCCAGCAGTCCGGACTATTTTGGCACAGATACGCAGTATTTT. Residues: CASSPDYFGTDTQYF. The variable domain in full, with the rest retrieved from reference TRBV14 and TRBJ2-3, is EAGVTQFPSHSVIEKGQTVTLRCDPISGHDNLYWYRRVMGKEIKFLLHFVKESKQDESGMPNNRFLAERTGGTYSTLKVQPAELEDSGVYFCASSPDYFGTDTQYFGPGTRLTVL.

This clone was counted between two and nine times. The chain carries TRBV5-1 and TRBJ2-1; possible D gene TRBD2, 5 bases. The germline V gene has CDR1 SGHRS and CDR2 YFSETQ. The CDR3 runs to 14 residues. V lost 0 bases and J 5 bases, leaving 9 bases between the germline ends. The CDR3 DNA is TGCGCCAGCAGCTTGGTGGCCGGGGACAATGAGCAGTTCTTC. It specifies CASSLVAGDNEQFF.

This chain links TRBV11-3 with TRBJ2-3; 11 nucleotides match TRBD1. CDR3 length equals 16 residues. The germline CDR1 and CDR2 sequences are SGHNT and YENEEA. Trimming at V came to 5 bases and at J to 2 bases, leaving 6 bases not matched to a gene. CDR3 sequence: CASSTRTGGVTDTQYF. The CDR3, as DNA: TGTGCCAGCAGCACTCGGACAGGGGGCGTCACAGATACGCAGTATTTT.

In the case of this clone: Other DNA sequences in the sample encode the same CDR3. V is TRBV30 and J is TRBJ1-5; D gene unclear. Looked up from germline, CDR1 is GTSNPN and CDR2 is SVGIG (reference sequence). Trimming cost V 0 bases and J 2 bases, with 5 bases left between them. The CDR3 length is 13 residues. CDR3 sequence (DNA): TGTGCCTGGAGTGTACGGGGCAATCAGCCCCAGCATTTT. Residues: CAWSVRGNQPQHF.

The chain combines TRBV28 with TRBJ1-4; 8 nucleotides agree with TRBD1. Germline lookup yields CDR1 MDHEN and CDR2 SYDVKM. V lost 5 bases and J lost 8; bases outside the gene matches: 10. The CDR3 runs to 15 residues. The CDR3 region is CASSLTQGAYEKLFF. CDR3 sequence (DNA): TGTGCCAGCAGTCTCACCCAGGGGGCGTACGAAAAACTGTTTTTT.

V gene TRBV19 combines with J gene TRBJ1-5, with 7 bases identical to TRBD1. Germline V CDR1 and CDR2: LNHDA, SQIVND (reference sequence). This CDR3 spans 15 amino acids. Trimming at V came to 6 bases and at J to 4 bases, leaving 9 bases not matched to a gene. CDR3: CASRPGGQRNQPQHF. In DNA form, the CDR3 reads TGTGCCAGTAGACCAGGGGGACAGAGGAATCAGCCCCAGCATTTT.

Here the CDR3 reads CASSFTGTVYEQYF. The CDR3 nucleotides are TGTGCCAGCAGCTTCACCGGGACAGTCTACGAGCAGTACTTC. The chain has TRBV7-8 and TRBJ2-7, with 7 bases fitting TRBD1. This CDR3 spans 14 amino acids. With 3 bases clipped from V and 3 bases from J, the junction kept 5 bases outside the gene matches. Germline V gene data show CDR1 as SGHVS and CDR2 as FQNEAQ.

The chain employs TRBV30 and TRBJ1-5; no firm D call. CDR3 length: 14 residues. Germline CDR1 GTSNPN, CDR2 SVGIG (reference sequence). The V end was cut by 2 bases, the J end by 0 bases, with 8 bases between. CDR3: CAWSPGNSNQPQHF. The CDR3 coding sequence is TGTGCCTGGAGTCCCGGTAATAGCAATCAGCCCCAGCATTTT.

The chain combines TRBV6-5 with TRBJ1-5; 8 bases align to TRBD1. V was clipped by 6 bases and J by 5 bases; unmatched bases: 3. Germline V CDR1 and CDR2: MNHEY, SVGAGI. The CDR3 totals 13 residues. CDR3 sequence: CASRLTGDQPQHF. CDR3 nucleotides: TGTGCCAGCAGGTTGACAGGGGATCAGCCCCAGCATTTT.

The rearrangement joins TRBV6-2 or TRBV6-3 to TRBJ1-1; a possible D gene is TRBD1 (6 bases). Germline CDR1 reads MNHEY; CDR2 reads SVGEGT. Trimming cost V 2 bases and J 0 bases, with 19 bases left between them. This CDR3 is built from 18 residues. The DNA for the CDR3 is TGTGCCAGCAGTTACCGGACAGTATCCTTCGGTGTGAACACTGAAGCTTTCTTT. It translates to CASSYRTVSFGVNTEAFF.

DNA of the CDR3: TGTGCCAGCAGCAGACTAGAGGGGGGGGGCACAGATACGCAGTATTTT. Translating gives CASSRLEGGGTDTQYF. This chain joins TRBV9 and TRBJ2-3, with D perhaps TRBD2 (7 bases). The CDR3 consists of 16 residues. The germline CDR1 and CDR2 sequences are SGDLS and YYNGEE. Trimming removed 4 bases at V and 1 base at J, with 16 bases between. The full variable domain, in which reference TRBV9 and TRBJ2-3 provide the parts outside the CDR3, is DSGVTQTPKHLITATGQRVTLRCSPRSGDLSVYWYQQSLDQGLQFLIQYYNGEERAKGNILERFSAQQFPDLHSELNLSSLELGDSALYFCASSRLEGGGTDTQYFGPGTRLTVL.

The gene calls are TRBV24-1 and TRBJ1-2; D possibly corresponds to TRBD1 (5 bases). This CDR3 comprises 16 residues. The germline gives CDR1 KGHDR, CDR2 SFDVKD. The ends were cut back, 3 bases at V and 2 bases at J, with 15 bases in the middle. The CDR3 DNA reads as TGTGCCACCAGTGATGGTCGCAGGGCGCCCAACTATGGCTACACCTTC. Its translation is CATSDGRRAPNYGYTF.

CDR3 in amino acids: CASGKGTAWMNTEAFF. The CDR3 DNA reads as TGTGCCAGCGGTAAAGGGACAGCTTGGATGAACACTGAAGCTTTCTTT. The V and J genes are TRBV27 and TRBJ1-1, with TRBD1 matching 7 bases. The CDR3 is made up of 16 amino acids. Germline V CDR1 and CDR2: MNHEY, SMNVEV (reference sequence). The V gene end was trimmed by 8 bases and the J gene end by 0 bases; junction bases not matched to a gene: 12.

The sample holds one count of this clone. This chain uses TRBV4-1 with TRBJ1-1; a possible D gene is TRBD1 (6 bases). The CDR3 has 14 residues. Germline assignment: CDR1 MGHRA and CDR2 YSYEKL. V was pared by 4 bases and J by 2 bases, with 11 bases between. CDR3 region: CASSLRDTNTEAFF. Written as DNA, the CDR3 is TGCGCCAGCAGCCTCCGGGACACCAACACTGAAGCTTTCTTT.

This sequence joins TRBV7-9 and TRBJ1-3, with TRBD1 as a possible D gene (5 bases). V gave up 6 bases and J gave up 0 bases, with 9 bases separating them. The CDR3 has 14 amino acids. The germline V gene has CDR1 SEHNR and CDR2 FQNEAQ (reference sequence). The CDR3 region has the DNA TGTGCCAGCAGTTTACAGGTCTCTGGAAACACCATATATTTT. Translation gives CASSLQVSGNTIYF. The full variable domain, with the rest looked up from reference TRBV7-9 and TRBJ1-3, is DTGVSQNPRHKITKRGQNVTFRCDPISEHNRLYWYRQTLGQGPEFLTYFQNEAQLEKSRLLSDRFSAERPKGSFSTLEIQRTEQGDSAMYLCASSLQVSGNTIYFGEGSWLTVV.

The chain is built from TRBV7-2 and TRBJ2-3; 9 bases are a match to TRBD1. Germline CDR1 is SGHTA and CDR2 is FQGNSA. This CDR3 has 17 amino acids. V lost 5 bases, J lost 2 bases, and 11 bases stayed unmatched. CDR3 region: CASSRPGTGYLTDTQYF. In DNA, the CDR3 is TGTGCCAGCAGCCGTCCCGGGACAGGGTATCTCACAGATACGCAGTATTTT.

V is TRBV19 and J is TRBJ1-4, with D perhaps matching TRBD1 (5 bases). The CDR3 is made up of 15 amino acids. The germline V gene has CDR1 LNHDA and CDR2 SQIVND (reference sequence). V was pared by 5 bases and J by 4 bases, with 14 bases between. This chain's CDR3 is CASSGRGIINEKLFF. DNA of the CDR3: TGTGCCAGTAGTGGGCGGGGCATTATTAATGAAAAACTGTTTTTT.

The chain joins TRBV4-1 to TRBJ2-3; D is possibly TRBD2 (6 bases). This CDR3 region has 16 residues. The V and J ends lost 4 bases and 2 bases respectively, with 16 bases between them. The V gene's germline CDR1 is MGHRA and CDR2 YSYEKL. For the CDR3, the DNA is TGCGCCAGCAGCCTGCACGGGAGCGACTTCACAGATACGCAGTATTTT. Its protein product is CASSLHGSDFTDTQYF.

The chain carries TRBV27 and TRBJ2-1, with a possible D match to TRBD2 (5 bases). V lost 0 bases and J lost 8, with 14 bases in between. Germline loops: CDR1 MNHEY, CDR2 SMNVEV (reference sequence). There are 15 residues in the CDR3. The CDR3 DNA reads as TGTGCCAGCAGTTTATCTAATCCATCGGGATATGAGCAGTTCTTC. Residues: CASSLSNPSGYEQFF.

The chain has TRBV11-2 and TRBJ2-3; 14 nucleotides line up with TRBD2. The CDR3 is made up of 17 amino acids. Germline V gene data show CDR1 as SGHAT and CDR2 as FQNNGV. V shed 7 bases and J 5 bases; nucleotides not matched to a gene: 11. The CDR3 protein is CASKSSGTSGSRDTQYF. The CDR3, as DNA: TGTGCCAGCAAATCCTCCGGGACTAGCGGGAGCCGAGATACGCAGTATTTT.